One and the same sample provided the 17 T cell receptor beta chains below, sequenced in a study of T cell responses to AZD1222 COVID-19 vaccine (dated by TCRdb to the early 2020s). Receptor amplification or capture employed the immunoSEQ multiplex PCR assay. TCRdb carries this immuneACCESS record with in-frame sequences only. Its versions omit some clonotypes, under half of them owing to an unresolved V gene in the studies checked, with the rest unexplained. The sample table contains over 60,000 clones; only one count was recorded for less than 85% of them. Around 20% of the sample is held by the ten biggest clonotypes. Reading the label with the study, this specimen's time point is: baseline before first vaccination. This specimen's treatment or condition label, interpreted: meningococcal conjugate vaccine given as trial control. The input for sequencing was peripheral blood, taken on day 0 of MenACWY control vaccination. These receptors were obtained from an adult in good health.

The CDR3 loop reads CASSLAASFSGNTIYF. Here the CDR3 DNA reads TGTGCCAGCAGCTTAGCGGCGAGTTTCTCTGGAAACACCATATATTTT. The chain carries TRBV11-2 and TRBJ1-3, with D unresolved. V was clipped by 1 base and J by 0 bases, with 10 bases between them. CDR1 and CDR2 from the germline V gene are SGHAT and FQNNGV. The CDR3 sequence is 16 residues long. Variable domain in full (rest from reference TRBV11-2 and TRBJ1-3): EAGVAQSPRYKIIEKRQSVAFWCNPISGHATLYWYQQILGQGPKLLIQFQNNGVVDDSQLPKDRFSAERLKGVDSTLKIQPAKLEDSAVYLCASSLAASFSGNTIYFGEGSWLTVV.

In its sample, this clone was seen many times. The rearrangement links TRBV7-9 to TRBJ2-2; 7 bases align to TRBD2. V lost 6 bases to trimming and J lost 4 bases; unmatched junction nucleotides: 8. The CDR3 runs to 15 residues. CDR1 is SEHNR, CDR2 FQNEAQ, per germline (reference sequence). CDR3 coding DNA: TGTGCCAGCAGAACAAGCGGGATAATCACCGGGGAGCTGTTTTTT. Protein sequence: CASRTSGIITGELFF.

The chain recombines TRBV5-8 with TRBJ2-3, with D hard to call. The CDR3 totals 14 residues. Germline V gives CDR1 SGHTS, CDR2 YDEGEE. Between the trimmed V and J ends, which lost 3 bases and 0 bases, there was a span of 8 bases. CDR3 in amino acids: CASSSHISTDTQYF. CDR3 DNA sequence: TGTGCCAGCAGCTCTCATATTAGCACAGATACGCAGTATTTT.

The V and J genes are TRBV6-1 and TRBJ1-5; D remains unclear. CDR3 length: 14 amino acids. V lost 0 bases to trimming and J lost 7 bases, with 10 bases between them. CDR1 is MNHNS, CDR2 SASEGT, per germline. This chain's CDR3 is CASSEAGLGQPQHF. Here the CDR3 DNA reads TGTGCCAGCAGTGAAGCTGGGTTGGGGCAGCCCCAGCATTTT.

The chain links TRBV3-1 (or the pseudogene TRBV3-2) to TRBJ1-4, with D maybe TRBD1 (5 bases). CDR1 LGHDT and CDR2 YNNKEL come from the germline V gene (reference sequence). Trimming removed 6 bases from V and 8 bases from J, with 10 bases in between. The length of the CDR3 is 12 residues. The chain's CDR3 is CASSPGGEKLFF. For the CDR3, the DNA is TGTGCCAGCAGTCCGGGGGGAGAAAAACTGTTTTTT.

The chain links TRBV5-1 to TRBJ2-2; D unresolved. V lost 6 bases, J lost 2 bases, and 17 bases lay in between. The germline CDR1 and CDR2 sequences are SGHRS and YFSETQ. This CDR3 contains 16 residues. CDR3 in amino acids: CASKTISGLNTGELFF. CDR3 coding DNA: TGCGCCAGCAAGACAATTTCAGGATTAAACACCGGGGAGCTGTTTTTT.

The chain joins TRBV28 to TRBJ1-5, with unresolved D. There are 14 residues in the CDR3. V was shortened by 2 bases and J by 6 bases, with 11 bases between the two germline ends. Per germline, CDR1 MDHEN and CDR2 SYDVKM. CDR3 in amino acids: CASSLQGSGQPQHF. CDR3 nucleotide sequence: TGTGCCAGCAGTTTACAAGGGTCGGGTCAGCCCCAGCATTTT.

The CDR3 here is CASGAYQETQYF. The CDR3, as DNA: TGTGCCTCCGGGGCGTACCAAGAGACCCAGTACTTC. The chain employs TRBV5-5 and TRBJ2-5, with D possibly called TRBD1 or TRBD2 (5 bases each). With 10 bases removed from V and 0 bases from J, the gap between germline ends came to 10 bases. The CDR3 is made up of 12 amino acids. The germline V gene has CDR1 SGHKS and CDR2 YYEKEE (reference sequence).

The chain employs TRBV5-1 and TRBJ2-2; 8 positions match TRBD2. V shed 2 bases, J shed 1 base, and the junction held 7 bases outside the gene matches. The CDR3 is 17 residues long. Germline-derived CDR1 and CDR2 are SGHRS and YFSETQ. In DNA form, the CDR3 reads TGCGCCAGCAGCTTCGGGAGCGGGGGACGGAACACCGGGGAGCTGTTTTTT. It translates to CASSFGSGGRNTGELFF.

This clone was found a few times. The rearrangement uses TRBV30 and TRBJ2-5, with no clear D. The length of the CDR3 is 12 residues. Trimming removed 5 bases from V and 2 bases from J, with 9 bases in between. The germline gives CDR1 GTSNPN, CDR2 SVGIG (reference sequence). CDR3 amino acids: CAWGRIQETQYF. The CDR3 DNA follows: TGTGCCTGGGGTAGGATTCAAGAGACCCAGTACTTC.

This clone was found a few times. The V and J genes are TRBV14 and TRBJ1-1; no clear D. The ends were cut back, 0 bases at V and 0 bases at J, with 8 bases in the middle. Germline CDR1 SGHDN, CDR2 FVKESK. The CDR3 totals 15 residues. The CDR3 sequence: CASSQDYFMNTEAFF. CDR3 coding DNA: TGTGCCAGCAGCCAAGATTATTTCATGAACACTGAAGCTTTCTTT.

The chain combines TRBV7-9 with TRBJ1-3; the D is unclear. The CDR3 length is 15 residues. The V gene's germline CDR1 is SEHNR and CDR2 FQNEAQ (reference sequence). The V end was cut by 3 bases, the J end by 0 bases, with 9 bases between. The CDR3 DNA follows: TGTGCCAGCAGCTTTGGAACGTTCTCTGGAAACACCATATATTTT. It codes for CASSFGTFSGNTIYF.

The chain recombines TRBV19 with TRBJ2-2; D may be TRBD1 or TRBD2 (6 bases each). CDR3 length: 15 residues. CDR1 and CDR2 from the germline V gene are LNHDA and SQIVND (reference sequence). The V and J ends lost 5 bases and 0 bases respectively, with 10 bases between them. CDR3: CASSWGATNTGELFF. The CDR3 region has the DNA TGTGCCAGTAGTTGGGGGGCAACGAACACCGGGGAGCTGTTTTTT.

This clone has a single count. The genes are TRBV19 and TRBJ1-5; D perhaps matches TRBD1 (6 bases). CDR1 LNHDA and CDR2 SQIVND come from the germline V gene (reference sequence). The CDR3 is 16 residues long. Trimming stripped 3 bases from V and 7 bases from J, with 19 bases between. CDR3 sequence (DNA): TGTGCCAGTAGTATGGGATTAGGCGGCAGGGGCCAGCCCCAGCATTTT. Translating it yields CASSMGLGGRGQPQHF.

Only a few counts were recorded for this clone. V gene TRBV9 combines with J gene TRBJ1-3; D call uncertain. The CDR3 sequence is 16 residues long. The V end lost 1 base, the J end lost 0 bases, and 11 bases lay between the germline ends. Germline V lookup: CDR1 SGDLS, CDR2 YYNGEE. The CDR3 sequence is CASSVTDTSSGNTIYF. In nucleotides, the CDR3 is TGTGCCAGCAGCGTAACTGACACCAGCTCTGGAAACACCATATATTTT.

This clone was seen once. The CDR3 nucleotides are TGTGCCATCAGTCTTGACGGGAACACTGAAGCTTTCTTT. This codes for CAISLDGNTEAFF. This chain joins TRBV10-3 and TRBJ1-1; D gene unclear. Trimming left V 5 bases short and J 1 base short, with 8 bases between. Germline CDR1 is ENHRY and CDR2 is SYGVKD. This CDR3 comprises 13 residues.

This clone has just one count. The chain carries TRBV6-1 and TRBJ1-5; D uncertain. CDR1 MNHNS and CDR2 SASEGT come from the germline V gene. V was cut by 2 bases and J by 9 bases, with 8 bases left in between. The CDR3 runs 12 residues. CDR3 amino acids: CASSESPAPQHF. CDR3 DNA sequence: TGTGCCAGCAGTGAAAGTCCCGCGCCCCAGCATTTT.